This T cell receptor beta chain was captured in a study of Ad26.COV2.S vaccination and SARS-CoV-2 variants. Study-level points and caveats: Vaccine recipients surpassed placebo recipients in spike-specific TCR breadth. Vaccinees reportedly had broad spike-specific CD8+ and CD4+ T cell responses. Vaccinated and placebo-treated recipients had similar non-spike TCR breadth.

Assay used: immunoSEQ multiplex PCR; TCRdb lists only in-frame clones, some missing. The table lists 120,000 to 150,000 clones, approximately 90% of them singletons. As for this clone: Its antigen is currently unknown.

This CDR3 is built from 13 residues. V lost 2 bases and J lost 7; bases outside the gene matches: 4. The germline gives CDR1 WSHSY, CDR2 SAAADI. Sample: peripheral blood, taken after recovery from COVID-19. This sequence originates from a human donor who had recovered from COVID-19. The chain carries TRBV10-2 and TRBJ1-2, with TRBD1 matching over 7 bases. The CDR3: CASSEDRVAGYTF. In DNA form, the CDR3 reads TGCGCCAGCAGTGAGGACAGGGTGGCTGGCTACACCTTC.